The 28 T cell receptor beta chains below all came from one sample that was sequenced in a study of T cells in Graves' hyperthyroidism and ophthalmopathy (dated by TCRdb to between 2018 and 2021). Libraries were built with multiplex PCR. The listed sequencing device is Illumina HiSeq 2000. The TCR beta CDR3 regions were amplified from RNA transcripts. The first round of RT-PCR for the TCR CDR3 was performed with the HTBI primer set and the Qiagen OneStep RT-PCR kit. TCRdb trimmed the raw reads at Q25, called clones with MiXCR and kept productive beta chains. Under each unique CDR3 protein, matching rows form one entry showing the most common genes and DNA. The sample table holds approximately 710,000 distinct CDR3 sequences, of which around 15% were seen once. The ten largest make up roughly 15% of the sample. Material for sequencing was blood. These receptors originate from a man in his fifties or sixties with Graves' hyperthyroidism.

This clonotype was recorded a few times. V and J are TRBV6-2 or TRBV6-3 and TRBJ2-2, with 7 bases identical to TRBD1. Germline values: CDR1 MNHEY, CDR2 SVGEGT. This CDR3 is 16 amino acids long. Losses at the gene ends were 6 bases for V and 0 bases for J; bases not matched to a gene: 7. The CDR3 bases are TGTGCCAGCAGCCCTTACAGGGGCTCGAACACCGGGGAGCTGTTTTTT. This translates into CASSPYRGSNTGELFF.

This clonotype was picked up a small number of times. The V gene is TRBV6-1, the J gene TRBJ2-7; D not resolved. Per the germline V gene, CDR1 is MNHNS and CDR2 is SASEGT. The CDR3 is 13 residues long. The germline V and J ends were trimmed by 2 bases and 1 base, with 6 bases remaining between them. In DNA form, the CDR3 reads TGTGCCAGCAGTGAATGGCTATCCTACGAGCAGTACTTC. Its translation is CASSEWLSYEQYF.

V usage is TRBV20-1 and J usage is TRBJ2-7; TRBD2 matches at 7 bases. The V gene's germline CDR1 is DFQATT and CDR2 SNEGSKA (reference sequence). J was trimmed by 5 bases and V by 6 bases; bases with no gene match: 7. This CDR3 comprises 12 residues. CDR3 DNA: TGCAGTGCGCGGGGAGGGGAGCACGAGCAGTACTTC. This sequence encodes CSARGGEHEQYF.

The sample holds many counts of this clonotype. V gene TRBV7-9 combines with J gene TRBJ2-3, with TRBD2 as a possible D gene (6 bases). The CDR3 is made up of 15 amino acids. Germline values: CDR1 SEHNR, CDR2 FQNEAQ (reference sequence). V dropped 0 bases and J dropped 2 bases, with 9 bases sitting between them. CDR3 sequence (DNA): TGTGCCAGCAGCTTAGCGGGACTTATCACAGATACGCAGTATTTT. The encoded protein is CASSLAGLITDTQYF.

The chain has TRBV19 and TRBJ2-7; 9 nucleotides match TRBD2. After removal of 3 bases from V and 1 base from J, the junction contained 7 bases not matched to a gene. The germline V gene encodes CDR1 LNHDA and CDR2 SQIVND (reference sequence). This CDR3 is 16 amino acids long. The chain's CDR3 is CASSMAGGLWSYEQYF. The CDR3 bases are TGTGCCAGTAGTATGGCGGGAGGGCTGTGGTCCTACGAGCAGTACTTC.

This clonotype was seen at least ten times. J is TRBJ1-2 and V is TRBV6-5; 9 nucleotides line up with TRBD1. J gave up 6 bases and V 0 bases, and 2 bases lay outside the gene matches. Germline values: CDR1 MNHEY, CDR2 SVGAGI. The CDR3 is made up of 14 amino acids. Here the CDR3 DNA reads TGTGCCAGCAGTTACTCGAGGACAGGGGATGGCTACACCTTC. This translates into CASSYSRTGDGYTF.

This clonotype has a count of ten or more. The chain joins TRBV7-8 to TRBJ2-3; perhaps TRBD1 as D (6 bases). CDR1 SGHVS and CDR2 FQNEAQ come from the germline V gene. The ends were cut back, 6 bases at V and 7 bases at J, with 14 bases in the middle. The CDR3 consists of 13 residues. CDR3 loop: CASSPPGANTQYF. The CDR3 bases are TGTGCCAGCAGTCCACCAGGGGCGAATACGCAGTATTTT.

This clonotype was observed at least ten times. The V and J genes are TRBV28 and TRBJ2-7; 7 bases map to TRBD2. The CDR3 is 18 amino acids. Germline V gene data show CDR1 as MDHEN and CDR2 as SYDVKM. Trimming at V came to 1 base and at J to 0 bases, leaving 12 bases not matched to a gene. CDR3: CASSLFILKRGSSYEQYF. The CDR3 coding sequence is TGTGCCAGCAGTTTATTTATTTTGAAGCGGGGAAGCTCCTACGAGCAGTACTTC.

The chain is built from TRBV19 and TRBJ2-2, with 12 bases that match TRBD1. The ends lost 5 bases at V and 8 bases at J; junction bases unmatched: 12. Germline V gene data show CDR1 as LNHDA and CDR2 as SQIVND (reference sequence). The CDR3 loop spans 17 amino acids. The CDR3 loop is CASSAVPGQGARGELFF. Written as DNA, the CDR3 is TGTGCCAGTAGTGCAGTCCCGGGACAGGGGGCGCGAGGGGAGCTGTTTTTT.

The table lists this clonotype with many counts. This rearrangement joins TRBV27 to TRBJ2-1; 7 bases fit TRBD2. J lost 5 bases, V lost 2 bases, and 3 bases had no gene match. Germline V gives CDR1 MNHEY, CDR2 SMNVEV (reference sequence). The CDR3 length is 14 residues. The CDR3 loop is CASSLREVNNEQFF. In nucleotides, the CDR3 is TGTGCCAGCAGTTTACGGGAGGTCAACAATGAGCAGTTCTTC.

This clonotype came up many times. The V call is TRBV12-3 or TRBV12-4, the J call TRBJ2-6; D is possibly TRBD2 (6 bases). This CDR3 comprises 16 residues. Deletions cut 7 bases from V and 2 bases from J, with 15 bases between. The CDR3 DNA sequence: TGTGCCAGCAAGAAAGGAGGGCCGACTGGGGCCAACGTCCTGACTTTC. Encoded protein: CASKKGGPTGANVLTF.

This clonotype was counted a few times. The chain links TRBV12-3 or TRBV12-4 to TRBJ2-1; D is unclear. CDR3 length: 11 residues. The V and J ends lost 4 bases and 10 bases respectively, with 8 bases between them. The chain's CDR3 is CASSSRLEQFF. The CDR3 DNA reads TGTGCCAGCAGTTCCCGGTTGGAGCAGTTCTTC.

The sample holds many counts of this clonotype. The CDR3 is CASSLNPLPTGEQYF. In nucleotides, the CDR3 is TGTGCCAGCAGTTTAAATCCCCTCCCTACTGGGGAGCAGTACTTC. This rearrangement joins TRBV27 to TRBJ2-7; D not certain. Trimming shortened V by 2 bases and J by 7 bases, and 18 bases separated the two germline ends. CDR1 is MNHEY, CDR2 SMNVEV, per germline (reference sequence). The CDR3 is 15 residues long.

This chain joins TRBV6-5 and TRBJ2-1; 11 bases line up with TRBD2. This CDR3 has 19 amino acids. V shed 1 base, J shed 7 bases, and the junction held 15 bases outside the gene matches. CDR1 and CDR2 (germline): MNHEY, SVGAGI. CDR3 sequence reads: CASSYLGGASGRKGNEQFF. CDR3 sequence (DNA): TGTGCCAGCAGTTACTTGGGGGGGGCTAGCGGGAGGAAAGGGAATGAGCAGTTCTTC.

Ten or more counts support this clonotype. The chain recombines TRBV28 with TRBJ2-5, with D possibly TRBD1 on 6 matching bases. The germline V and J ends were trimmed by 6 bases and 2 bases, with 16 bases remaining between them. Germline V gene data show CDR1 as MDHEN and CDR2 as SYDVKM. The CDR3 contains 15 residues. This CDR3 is CASRPGRTVQETQYF. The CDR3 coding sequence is TGTGCCAGCAGGCCCGGCCGGACAGTACAAGAGACCCAGTACTTC.

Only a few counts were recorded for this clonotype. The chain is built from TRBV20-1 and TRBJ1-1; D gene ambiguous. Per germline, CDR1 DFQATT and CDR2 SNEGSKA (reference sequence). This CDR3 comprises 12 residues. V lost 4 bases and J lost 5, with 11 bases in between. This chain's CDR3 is CSATEYGTEAFF. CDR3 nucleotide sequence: TGCAGTGCTACAGAGTATGGGACTGAAGCTTTCTTT.

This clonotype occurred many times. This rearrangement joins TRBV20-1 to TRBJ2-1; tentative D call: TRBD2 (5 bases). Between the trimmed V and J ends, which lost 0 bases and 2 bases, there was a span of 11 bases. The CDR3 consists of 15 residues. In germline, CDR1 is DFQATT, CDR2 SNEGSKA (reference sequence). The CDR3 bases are TGCAGTGCTAGAGATTATGGAGGCCCCTACAATGAGCAGTTCTTC. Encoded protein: CSARDYGGPYNEQFF.

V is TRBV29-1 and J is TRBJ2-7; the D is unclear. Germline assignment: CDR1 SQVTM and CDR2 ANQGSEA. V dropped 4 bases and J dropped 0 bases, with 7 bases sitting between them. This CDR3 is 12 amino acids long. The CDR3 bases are TGCAGCGTTGTGGTTGCCTCCTACGAGCAGTACTTC. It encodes CSVVVASYEQYF.

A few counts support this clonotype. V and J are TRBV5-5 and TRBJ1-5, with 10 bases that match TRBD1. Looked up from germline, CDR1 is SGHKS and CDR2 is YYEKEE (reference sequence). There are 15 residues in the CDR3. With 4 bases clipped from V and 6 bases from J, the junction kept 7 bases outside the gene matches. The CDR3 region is CASSRQGAIGQPQHF. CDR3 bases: TGTGCCAGCAGCCGACAGGGGGCGATTGGTCAGCCCCAGCATTTT.

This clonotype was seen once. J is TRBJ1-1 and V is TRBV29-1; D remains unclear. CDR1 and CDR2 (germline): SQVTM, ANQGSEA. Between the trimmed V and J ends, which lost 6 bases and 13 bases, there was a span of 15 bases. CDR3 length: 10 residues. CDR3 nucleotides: TGCAGCGTGGTGGACCAGAAGGGTTTCTTT. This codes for CSVVDQKGFF.

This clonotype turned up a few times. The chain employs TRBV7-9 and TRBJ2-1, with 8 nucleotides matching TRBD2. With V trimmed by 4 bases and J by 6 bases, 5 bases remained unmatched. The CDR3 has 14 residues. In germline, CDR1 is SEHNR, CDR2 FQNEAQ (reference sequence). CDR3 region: CASSSTSAINEQFF. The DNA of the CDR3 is TGTGCCAGCAGCTCGACTAGCGCAATCAATGAGCAGTTCTTC. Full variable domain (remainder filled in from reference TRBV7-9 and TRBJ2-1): DTGVSQNPRHKITKRGQNVTFRCDPISEHNRLYWYRQTLGQGPEFLTYFQNEAQLEKSRLLSDRFSAERPKGSFSTLEIQRTEQGDSAMYLCASSSTSAINEQFFGPGTRLTVL.

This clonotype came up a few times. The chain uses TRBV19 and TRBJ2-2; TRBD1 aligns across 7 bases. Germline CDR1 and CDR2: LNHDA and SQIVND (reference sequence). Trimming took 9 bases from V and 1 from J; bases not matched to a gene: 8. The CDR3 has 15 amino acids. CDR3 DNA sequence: TGTGCCAGCAGTCCGGGACAGATGAACACCGGGGAGCTGTTTTTT. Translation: CASSPGQMNTGELFF.

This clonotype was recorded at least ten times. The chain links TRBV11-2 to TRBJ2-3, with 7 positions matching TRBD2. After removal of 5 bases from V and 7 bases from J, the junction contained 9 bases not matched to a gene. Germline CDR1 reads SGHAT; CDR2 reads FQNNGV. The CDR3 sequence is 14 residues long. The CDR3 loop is CASSPEGGPYTQYF. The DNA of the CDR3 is TGTGCCAGCAGCCCTGAGGGAGGGCCTTATACGCAGTATTTT.

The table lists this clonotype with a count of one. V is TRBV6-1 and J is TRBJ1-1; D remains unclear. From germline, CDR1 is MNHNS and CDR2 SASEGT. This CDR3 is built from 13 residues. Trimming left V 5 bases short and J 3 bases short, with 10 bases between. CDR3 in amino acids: CASSPRGYTEAFF. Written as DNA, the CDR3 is TGTGCCAGCAGTCCACGAGGGTACACTGAAGCTTTCTTT.

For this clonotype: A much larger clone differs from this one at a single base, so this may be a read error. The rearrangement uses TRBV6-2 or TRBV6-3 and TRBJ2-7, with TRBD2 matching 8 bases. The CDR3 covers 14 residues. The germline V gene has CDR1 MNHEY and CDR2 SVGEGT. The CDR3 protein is CVTTGTRSSYEQYF. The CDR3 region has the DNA TGTGTCACCACCGGGACTAGGAGCTCCTACGAGCAGTACTTC.

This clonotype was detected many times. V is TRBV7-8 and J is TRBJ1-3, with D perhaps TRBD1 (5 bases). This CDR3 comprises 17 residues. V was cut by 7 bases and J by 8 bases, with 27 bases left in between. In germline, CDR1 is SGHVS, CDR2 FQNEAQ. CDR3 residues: CASTLSGRTTSEDTIYF. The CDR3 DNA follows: TGTGCCAGCACCCTCTCGGGGCGTACGACAAGCGAGGACACCATATATTTT. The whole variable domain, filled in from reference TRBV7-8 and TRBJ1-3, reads GAGVSQSPRYKVAKRGQDVALRCDPISGHVSLFWYQQALGQGPEFLTYFQNEAQLDKSGLPSDRFFAERPEGSVSTLKIQRTQQEDSAVYLCASTLSGRTTSEDTIYFGEGSWLTVV.

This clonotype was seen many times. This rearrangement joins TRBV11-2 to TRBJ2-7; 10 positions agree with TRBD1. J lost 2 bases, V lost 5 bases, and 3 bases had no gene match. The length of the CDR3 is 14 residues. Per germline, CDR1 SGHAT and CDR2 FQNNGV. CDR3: CASSADRGAYEQYF. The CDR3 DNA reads TGTGCCAGCAGCGCGGACAGGGGGGCCTACGAGCAGTACTTC.

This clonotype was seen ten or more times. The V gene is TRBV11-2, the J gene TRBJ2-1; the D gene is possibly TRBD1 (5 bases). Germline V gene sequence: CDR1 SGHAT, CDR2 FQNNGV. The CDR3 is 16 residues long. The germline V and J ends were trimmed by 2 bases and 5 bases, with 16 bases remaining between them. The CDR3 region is CASSLPRATVDNEQFF. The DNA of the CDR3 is TGTGCCAGCAGCTTACCCAGGGCTACCGTCGACAATGAGCAGTTCTTC.